The next 21 T cell receptor beta chains were all read from a single sample in a study of T cells after posttransplantation cyclophosphamide. Treatment was busulfan-fludarabine conditioning, a marrow graft, and cyclophosphamide on days +3 and +4. Assay: immunoSEQ multiplex PCR; the TCRdb copy retains only in-frame clones and omits some. The table lists approximately 22,000 clones, around 85% of them singletons. The sample consisted of PBMCs, taken after allogeneic stem cell transplant with posttransplant cyclophosphamide. The source of these receptors is a female patient younger than 45 who received an allogeneic stem cell transplant from an unrelated donor, was CMV-positive, and had no GVHD. Some T cells may be the graft donor's.

V and J are TRBV28 and TRBJ1-2; D is unclear. Germline V gene data show CDR1 as MDHEN and CDR2 as SYDVKM. V lost 6 bases, J lost 5 bases, and 22 bases lay in between. This CDR3 contains 16 residues. As DNA, the CDR3 is TGTGCCAGCAGCGCCTCAGGTAGGCCTTCGTCGTATGGCTACACCTTC. Protein product: CASSASGRPSSYGYTF.

This clone was observed a few times. J is TRBJ1-4 and V is TRBV7-9; D gene uncertain. The CDR3 length is 13 residues. Trimming removed 11 bases at V and 4 bases at J, with 14 bases between. CDR1 SEHNR and CDR2 FQNEAQ come from the germline V gene (reference sequence). The chain's CDR3 is CALDRLRNEKLFF. In DNA, the CDR3 is TGTGCCCTAGATCGGCTCCGTAATGAAAAACTGTTTTTT.

Regarding this clone: In the same sample, other DNA sequences code for this CDR3. The V and J genes are TRBV29-1 and TRBJ2-7; TRBD1 might be the D (5 bases). Germline V gene lookup returns CDR1 SQVTM and CDR2 ANQGSEA. The CDR3 runs to 13 residues. Trimming removed 6 bases at V and 5 bases at J, with 17 bases between. The DNA of the CDR3 is TGCAGCGTCGATTCGACAGAGAAAAACGAGCAGTACTTC. It yields the protein CSVDSTEKNEQYF.

The chain employs TRBV28 and TRBJ2-3, with 10 bases that match TRBD1. V shed 5 bases and J 4 bases; nucleotides not matched to a gene: 12. The germline gives CDR1 MDHEN, CDR2 SYDVKM. The CDR3 sequence is 17 residues long. The CDR3 region is CASSGQTGGQVSDTQYF. The CDR3, as DNA: TGTGCCAGCAGTGGACAGACAGGGGGCCAGGTTTCAGATACGCAGTATTTT.

The J gene is TRBJ1-2, the V gene TRBV27, with 10 nucleotides matching TRBD1. The CDR3 totals 13 residues. Germline V lookup: CDR1 MNHEY, CDR2 SMNVEV (reference sequence). J gave up 8 bases and V 3 bases, and 3 bases lay outside the gene matches. CDR3 DNA sequence: TGTGCCAGCAGTTTCTGGGACAGGGGAGGCTACACCTTC. Protein: CASSFWDRGGYTF.

V is TRBV7-7 and J is TRBJ2-5, with 7 bases matching TRBD2. Looked up from germline, CDR1 is SSHAT and CDR2 is FNYEAQ (reference sequence). The CDR3 totals 18 residues. J gave up 1 base and V 0 bases, and 11 bases lay outside the gene matches. The CDR3 loop is CASSLALTSRHAQETQYF. CDR3 nucleotides: TGTGCCAGCAGCTTAGCGTTGACTAGCCGACACGCCCAAGAGACCCAGTACTTC. Supplemented by reference TRBV7-7 and TRBJ2-5, the full variable domain reads GAGVSQSPRYKVTKRGQDVTLRCDPISSHATLYWYQQALGQGPEFLTYFNYEAQPDKSGLPSDRFSAERPEGSISTLTIQRTEQRDSAMYRCASSLALTSRHAQETQYFGPGTRLLVL.

The rearrangement joins TRBV5-1 to TRBJ2-7; 7 bases line up with TRBD1. Germline V gene sequence: CDR1 SGHRS, CDR2 YFSETQ. The J segment lost 1 base and the V segment lost 4 bases, leaving 8 bases of the junction unmatched. The CDR3 runs to 15 residues. The CDR3 DNA follows: TGCGCCAGCAGCCAAAGGGACAGCGCTTCCTACGAGCAGTACTTC. This codes for CASSQRDSASYEQYF.

This chain connects TRBV28 to TRBJ1-5, with TRBD1 identical over 9 bases. After removal of 4 bases from V and 5 bases from J, the junction contained 12 bases not matched to a gene. The CDR3 has 17 amino acids. CDR1 and CDR2 from the germline V gene are MDHEN and SYDVKM. DNA for the CDR3: TGTGCCAGCAGTTCCGCTGGGGACAGGGTGAGAGATCAGCCCCAGCATTTT. Protein: CASSSAGDRVRDQPQHF.

CDR3 amino acids: CASSPRVWTAGNTIYF. The DNA of the CDR3 is TGTGCCAGCTCACCACGAGTTTGGACAGCTGGAAACACCATATATTTT. This chain connects TRBV18 to TRBJ1-3, with a weak D call TRBD1 (6 bases). This CDR3 is built from 16 residues. V was shortened by 1 base and J by 2 bases, with 12 bases between the two germline ends. In germline, CDR1 is KGHSH, CDR2 LQKENI.

The CDR3 here is CASSARGFGELFF. The CDR3 coding sequence is TGTGCCAGCAGCGCCAGGGGTTTCGGGGAGCTGTTTTTT. The chain carries TRBV11-2 and TRBJ2-2, with D perhaps matching TRBD1 (6 bases). V was shortened by 5 bases and J by 7 bases, with 11 bases between the two germline ends. The V gene's germline CDR1 is SGHAT and CDR2 FQNNGV. CDR3 length: 13 residues.

The J gene is TRBJ2-7, the V gene TRBV28; D is unresolved. The CDR3 has 13 amino acids. Per the germline V gene, CDR1 is MDHEN and CDR2 is SYDVKM. V was pared by 3 bases and J by 1 base, with 7 bases between. CDR3 nucleotides: TGTGCCAGCAGTTTGGCCGCATCCTACGAGCAGTACTTC. Translation gives CASSLAASYEQYF.

The V and J genes are TRBV28 and TRBJ1-4, with 9 bases identical to TRBD1. The V segment lost 5 bases and the J segment 6 bases; nucleotides outside the gene matches: 4. CDR1 MDHEN and CDR2 SYDVKM come from the germline V gene. The length of the CDR3 is 14 residues. CDR3 nucleotides: TGTGCCAGCAGTGGACAGGGGATTGATGAAAAACTGTTTTTT. Translation gives CASSGQGIDEKLFF. The full variable domain, rest sourced from reference TRBV28 and TRBJ1-4, is DVKVTQSSRYLVKRTGEKVFLECVQDMDHENMFWYRQDPGLGLRLIYFSYDVKMKEKGDIPEGYSVSREKKERFSLILESASTNQTSMYLCASSGQGIDEKLFFGSGTQLSVL.

As concerns this clone: A junction boundary mismatches the germline segment, possibly from a read error. The chain is built from TRBV9 and TRBJ1-4; the D is unclear. The CDR3 extends over 13 amino acids. The germline CDR1 and CDR2 sequences are SGDLS and YYNGEE. CDR3 region: CASSPDSNENLFF. As DNA, the CDR3 is TGTGCCAGCAGCCCCGACTCAAATGAAAATCTGTTTTTT.

This chain uses TRBV4-1 with TRBJ2-1; a weak D match, TRBD2 (6 bases). Trimming took off 2 bases at V and 4 bases at J, with 15 bases between the two ends. The CDR3 covers 16 residues. Germline CDR1 reads MGHRA; CDR2 reads YSYEKL. CDR3 protein: CASSQIVGGSYNEQFF. Here the CDR3 DNA reads TGCGCCAGCAGCCAAATAGTCGGGGGATCATACAATGAGCAGTTCTTC.

This chain joins TRBV7-6 and TRBJ1-6; TRBD1 matches at 8 bases. From germline, CDR1 is SGHVS and CDR2 FNYEAQ. With V trimmed by 5 bases and J by 7 bases, 4 bases remained unmatched. The CDR3 length is 14 residues. CDR3 nucleotides: TGTGCCAGCAGCCCCTCAGGGGGCAATTCACCCCTCCACTTT. It specifies CASSPSGGNSPLHF.

The gene calls are TRBV19 and TRBJ1-1, with D perhaps TRBD1 (5 bases). The germline CDR1 and CDR2 sequences are LNHDA and SQIVND (reference sequence). Trimming took 10 bases from V and 4 from J, leaving 16 bases between them. The CDR3 spans 13 residues. The CDR3 nucleotides are TGTGCCACCTCCTCGGGGAGGGGCACTGAAGCTTTCTTT. Its translation: CATSSGRGTEAFF.

The chain joins TRBV25-1 to TRBJ2-7; 7 bases agree with TRBD1. CDR1 MGHDK and CDR2 SYGVNS come from the germline V gene. V lost 7 bases, J lost 3 bases, and 6 bases stayed unmatched. CDR3 length: 13 residues. The CDR3 nucleotides are TGTGCCAGCATGGCAGGGGGTTACTACGAGCAGTACTTC. Its protein product is CASMAGGYYEQYF.

Here the CDR3 DNA reads TGCGCCAGCAGCCCCCTTCGGGGGGAAACCGGGGAGCTGTTTTTT. This translates into CASSPLRGETGELFF. J is TRBJ2-2 and V is TRBV4-3, with 7 bases lining up with TRBD2. V shed 4 bases, J shed 5 bases, and the junction held 7 bases outside the gene matches. Germline V gives CDR1 LGHNA, CDR2 YSLEER. CDR3 length: 15 residues.

In its sample, this clone was seen a few times. The rearrangement joins TRBV7-2 to TRBJ1-3, with D tentatively TRBD1 (6 bases). Germline V gene sequence: CDR1 SGHTA, CDR2 FQGNSA. V was shortened by 6 bases and J by 0 bases, with 12 bases between the two germline ends. The CDR3 spans 15 residues. The CDR3 is CASSRDTSSGNTIYF. In DNA form, the CDR3 reads TGTGCCAGCAGTCGGGACACGAGCTCTGGAAACACCATATATTTT.

The chain links TRBV4-1 to TRBJ2-1; no firm D call. The CDR3 loop spans 15 amino acids. V was shortened by 0 bases and J by 6 bases, with 12 bases between the two germline ends. CDR1 is MGHRA, CDR2 YSYEKL, per germline. The CDR3 here is CASSQDDSTGNEQFF. CDR3 DNA: TGCGCCAGCAGCCAAGATGACTCGACGGGCAATGAGCAGTTCTTC.

The genes are TRBV30 and TRBJ2-7; 7 bases map to TRBD1. CDR1 GTSNPN and CDR2 SVGIG come from the germline V gene (reference sequence). V shed 3 bases and J 1 base; nucleotides not matched to a gene: 12. The CDR3 runs 16 residues. CDR3 sequence: CAWSLHPLGQSYEQYF. The CDR3 DNA follows: TGTGCCTGGAGCCTCCATCCTCTGGGACAGTCCTACGAGCAGTACTTC. Filled out from reference TRBV30 and TRBJ2-7, the complete variable domain reads SQTIHQWPATLVQPVGSPLSLECTVEGTSNPNLYWYRQAAGRGLQLLFYSVGIGQISSEVPQNLSASRPQDRQFILSSKKLLLSDSGFYLCAWSLHPLGQSYEQYFGPGTRLTVT.